Only one count was recorded for the clone carrying this T cell receptor (beta chain). Only in-frame clones appear in the TCRdb table, and some are missing; sequencing was by immunoSEQ multiplex PCR. The sample lists roughly 100,000 clones, roughly 89% occurring once. This sample was included in a study of control samples from healthy donors and cancer patients. Germline V gives CDR1 LGHDT, CDR2 YNNKEL (reference sequence). The V gene end was trimmed by 0 bases and the J gene end by 2 bases; junction bases not matched to a gene: 5. This CDR3 is 17 amino acids long. The chain links TRBV3-1 (or the pseudogene TRBV3-2) to TRBJ2-5, with 11 bases matching TRBD2. This clonotype originated in a human donor in good health. The donor label of this sample is uncertain. The source material was blood. Written as DNA, the CDR3 is TGTGCCAGCAGCCAAGATAGGCTAGCGGGGGGACAAGAGACCCAGTACTTC. Protein sequence: CASSQDRLAGGQETQYF.